This TCR beta chain was sequenced during a study of T-cell memory formation after mild COVID-19. V lost 2 bases and J 6 bases, leaving 18 bases between the germline ends. CDR1 is SGHNT and CDR2 is YYREEE in the germline V gene (reference sequence). The CDR3 extends over 16 amino acids. TCR alpha and TCR beta cDNA libraries carrying sample barcodes and UMIs were produced by 5'RACE using constant-segment primers. TCRdb analysed the 5' RACE reads with MiXCR anew, one entry per CDR3 protein. The repertoire has about 390,000 distinct CDR3 sequences, under 25% of them found once; the top ten carry around 13%.

The V and J genes are TRBV5-4 and TRBJ2-1; TRBD2 might be the D (6 bases). This sequence was found in an adult woman who had mild COVID-19 (a few samples of this study predate the infection). Cell type and time point are not known. The sequenced material came from PBMCs or a T cell subset sorted from them (not recorded which). For the CDR3, the DNA is TGTGCCAGCAGCTTCTATTCGGGAGTGAGGGTCAATGAGCAGTTCTTC. It yields the protein CASSFYSGVRVNEQFF.